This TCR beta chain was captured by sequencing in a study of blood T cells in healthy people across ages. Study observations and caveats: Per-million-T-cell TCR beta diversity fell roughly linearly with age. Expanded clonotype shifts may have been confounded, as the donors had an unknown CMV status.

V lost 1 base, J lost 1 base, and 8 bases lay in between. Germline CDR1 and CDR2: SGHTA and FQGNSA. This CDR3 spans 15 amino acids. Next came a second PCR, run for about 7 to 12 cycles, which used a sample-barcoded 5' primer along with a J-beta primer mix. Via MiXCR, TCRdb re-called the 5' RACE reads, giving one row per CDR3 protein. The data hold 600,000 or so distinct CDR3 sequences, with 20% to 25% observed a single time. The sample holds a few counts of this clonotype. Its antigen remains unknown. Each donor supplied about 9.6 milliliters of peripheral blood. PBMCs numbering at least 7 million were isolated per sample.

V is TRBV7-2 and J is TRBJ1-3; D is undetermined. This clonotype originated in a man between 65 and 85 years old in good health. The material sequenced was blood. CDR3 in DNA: TGTGCCAGCAGCTTAGTTGCGGGTTCTGGAAACACCATATATTTT. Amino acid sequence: CASSLVAGSGNTIYF.